This TCR beta chain came from a study of cytomegalovirus exposure and HLA in healthy donors. Study in general: Ancestry clustering placed about 86% of around 400 genotyped donors in the Caucasian-associated cluster.

Concerning this clone itself: Its antigen is undetermined.

The PCR ran on 60 Vbeta and 13 Jbeta primers. Repertoires were generated with immunoSEQ multiplex PCR, while TCRdb's copy carries only in-frame clones and drops some. The sample shows tens of thousands of clones, roughly 80% of them seen only once. Germline V gene data show CDR1 as MRHNA and CDR2 as SNTAGT. V lost 5 bases, J lost 0 bases, and 7 bases stayed unmatched. This CDR3 has 16 amino acids. Findings and limits, study-wide: Most TCR sequences showed up rarely, but some public TCRs showed up in many donors. Clonal expansion was found to be greater in HLA-associated TCR beta chains than in equally common others in a later analysis.

Sequenced sample: PBMCs. This TCR was recovered from a woman aged 45-60 years in good health and CMV-seropositive. The chain is built from TRBV6-4 and TRBJ2-3; 8 nucleotides match TRBD2. CDR3 residues: CASSREGLASTDTQYF. In DNA, the CDR3 is TGTGCCAGCAGTCGGGAGGGATTGGCGAGCACAGATACGCAGTATTTT.